One and the same sample provided the 32 T cell receptor beta chains below, sequenced in a study of blood T cells in healthy people across ages. A sample-barcoded 5' primer and a J-beta primer mix were used in a second PCR of roughly 7 to 12 cycles. TCRdb reanalysed the 5' RACE reads using MiXCR and keeps one entry per CDR3 protein. Counted here are some 1,800,000 distinct CDR3 sequences, around 40% occurring once; the ten biggest clones make up more than 20%. The sequenced material came from blood. These receptors were collected from a human donor in good health.

The chain is built from TRBV2 and TRBJ2-4, with 10 positions matching TRBD2. The CDR3 runs 16 residues. Germline V gives CDR1 SNHLY, CDR2 FYNNEI. J lost 9 bases, V lost 4 bases, and 12 bases had no gene match. The CDR3 region is CASSAQRGGSVGIQYF. In DNA form, the CDR3 reads TGTGCCAGCAGTGCGCAGCGGGGGGGCTCTGTAGGCATTCAGTACTTC.

This clonotype showed up just a few times. The chain employs TRBV20-1 and TRBJ1-1; unclear D gene. Trimming left V 0 bases short and J 4 bases short, with 12 bases between. This CDR3 is built from 14 residues. Per germline, CDR1 DFQATT and CDR2 SNEGSKA (reference sequence). The CDR3 here is CSARDGRRGTEAFF. The CDR3 coding sequence is TGCAGTGCTAGAGATGGAAGAAGAGGCACTGAAGCTTTCTTT.

The rearrangement links TRBV20-1 to TRBJ2-7, with 8 nucleotides matching TRBD2. The CDR3 runs to 15 residues. V lost 6 bases to trimming and J lost 2 bases; unmatched junction nucleotides: 12. Germline V gene data show CDR1 as DFQATT and CDR2 as SNEGSKA (reference sequence). The CDR3 coding sequence is TGCAGTGCCATTGGGTCGGGGGGGCGGGCCTACGAGCAGTACTTC. This gives the protein CSAIGSGGRAYEQYF.

The V and J genes are TRBV28 and TRBJ1-6; 7 bases are a match to TRBD1. Germline CDR1 and CDR2: MDHEN and SYDVKM. Germline trimming cut 7 bases from V and 10 bases from J; bases unmatched to any gene: 10. This CDR3 is 14 amino acids long. The CDR3 protein is CASIPAQGGSPLHF. The CDR3 bases are TGTGCCAGCATCCCTGCGCAGGGGGGCTCACCCCTCCACTTT.

This clonotype was seen more than once but under ten times. The J gene is TRBJ1-2, the V gene TRBV6-1; TRBD1 aligns across 7 bases. Germline V gene lookup returns CDR1 MNHNS and CDR2 SASEGT. The trim removed 4 bases at V and 2 bases at J, leaving 7 bases unmatched. This CDR3 has 15 residues. The CDR3 sequence: CASSGDRLVNYGYTF. In DNA form, the CDR3 reads TGTGCCAGCAGTGGGGACAGACTGGTAAACTATGGCTACACCTTC.

This chain connects TRBV2 to TRBJ1-2; D remains ambiguous. This CDR3 is 15 amino acids long. Germline CDR1 SNHLY, CDR2 FYNNEI. The CDR3 here is CAPFNTADNSYGYTF. DNA for the CDR3: TGTGCACCGTTTAACACTGCAGATAACTCCTATGGCTACACCTTC.

V gene TRBV3-1 combines with J gene TRBJ1-4; 7 bases align to TRBD1. V lost 2 bases and J lost 7; bases outside the gene matches: 7. CDR3 length: 15 residues. The germline gives CDR1 LGHDT, CDR2 YNNKEL (reference sequence). The CDR3 nucleotides read TGTGCCAGCAGCCAAATAGACAGGGACGGTGAAAAACTGTTTTTT. This sequence encodes CASSQIDRDGEKLFF.

The chain links TRBV20-1 to TRBJ2-1; 8 nucleotides align to TRBD2. The germline V gene has CDR1 DFQATT and CDR2 SNEGSKA (reference sequence). The trim removed 0 bases at V and 7 bases at J, leaving 8 bases unmatched. The CDR3 is 15 amino acids. CDR3 nucleotides: TGCAGTGCTAGAGATGGGGGACTAGTAGCGAATGAGCAGTTCTTC. Protein product: CSARDGGLVANEQFF.

The V call is TRBV28, the J call TRBJ2-1, with TRBD2 identical over 8 bases. Trimming removed 2 bases from V and 6 bases from J; junction bases left unmatched: 3. From germline, CDR1 is MDHEN and CDR2 SYDVKM. There are 14 residues in the CDR3. DNA for the CDR3: TGTGCCAGCAGTTTAGGGACTAGGGGCAATGAGCAGTTCTTC. Translated: CASSLGTRGNEQFF. Full variable domain (outside the CDR3, taken from reference TRBV28 and TRBJ2-1): DVKVTQSSRYLVKRTGEKVFLECVQDMDHENMFWYRQDPGLGLRLIYFSYDVKMKEKGDIPEGYSVSREKKERFSLILESASTNQTSMYLCASSLGTRGNEQFFGPGTRLTVL.

This clonotype was detected many times. The chain recombines TRBV6-5 with TRBJ2-3, with 9 bases lining up with TRBD2. The germline CDR1 and CDR2 sequences are MNHEY and SVGAGI. J lost 0 bases, V lost 6 bases, and 4 bases had no gene match. This CDR3 contains 15 residues. CDR3 sequence: CASSTLAGSTDTQYF. The CDR3, as DNA: TGTGCCAGCAGCACACTAGCGGGTAGCACAGATACGCAGTATTTT.

This clonotype was seen a single time. The chain uses TRBV20-1 and TRBJ1-5; possible D gene TRBD1, 6 bases. This CDR3 has 11 residues. Germline V gives CDR1 DFQATT, CDR2 SNEGSKA (reference sequence). V dropped 6 bases and J dropped 5 bases, with 8 bases sitting between them. For the CDR3, the DNA is TGCAGTGCGAGGGGGGATCAGCCCCAGCATTTT. It translates to CSARGDQPQHF.

The V gene is TRBV28, the J gene TRBJ2-4, with 11 bases lining up with TRBD2. The end of the DNA is better explained by TRBJ2-7, so the J call may be wrong. Germline loops: CDR1 MDHEN, CDR2 SYDVKM. The CDR3 totals 15 residues. Here the CDR3 reads CASSVGTSGFYEQYF. The CDR3 coding sequence is TGTGCCAGCAGTGTTGGGACTAGCGGCTTCTACGAGCAGTACTTC.

J is TRBJ1-4 and V is TRBV27, with TRBD1 matching 8 bases. This CDR3 is 16 amino acids long. CDR1 is MNHEY, CDR2 SMNVEV, per germline (reference sequence). With V trimmed by 6 bases and J by 4 bases, 10 bases remained unmatched. The CDR3 is CASRSRGDRFNEKLFF. The CDR3, as DNA: TGTGCCAGCAGGAGCCGTGGGGACAGGTTTAATGAAAAACTGTTTTTT.

In its sample, this clonotype was seen a few times. This chain uses TRBV20-1 with TRBJ2-1; D gene uncertain. The CDR3 contains 13 residues. The germline gives CDR1 DFQATT, CDR2 SNEGSKA (reference sequence). Trimming removed 0 bases at V and 15 bases at J, with 18 bases between. CDR3: CSAREPTAGRGFF. DNA for the CDR3: TGCAGTGCTAGAGAGCCGACTGCTGGACGTGGGTTCTTC.

This clonotype came up a few times. The chain joins TRBV5-1 to TRBJ2-7; 11 bases map to TRBD1. After removal of 0 bases from V and 5 bases from J, the junction contained 4 bases not matched to a gene. In germline, CDR1 is SGHRS, CDR2 YFSETQ. This CDR3 spans 15 amino acids. CDR3 in amino acids: CASSLGADRGHEQYF. The CDR3 nucleotides are TGCGCCAGCAGCTTGGGGGCGGACAGGGGGCACGAGCAGTACTTC.

This clonotype was counted once. At one boundary the junction diverges from the germline segment, which might be a read error. V gene TRBV20-1 combines with J gene TRBJ2-7; 12 bases align to TRBD2. The CDR3 spans 15 residues. Germline CDR1 DFQATT, CDR2 SNEGSKA (reference sequence). For the CDR3, the DNA is TGCGGTGCTCTCACCCTACTAGCGGGGGGAGACGAGCAGTACTTC. It yields the protein CGALTLLAGGDEQYF.

This clonotype has a handful of counts. The chain uses TRBV5-1 and TRBJ1-2, with TRBD1 identical over 10 bases. CDR3 size: 15 residues. The V gene end was trimmed by 5 bases and the J gene end by 6 bases; junction bases not matched to a gene: 10. The germline V gene has CDR1 SGHRS and CDR2 YFSETQ. The CDR3 region has the DNA TGCGCCAGCAGTCCTGCCCTGGGACAGGGGAATGGCTACACCTTC. Translation gives CASSPALGQGNGYTF.

V gene TRBV12-3 or TRBV12-4 combines with J gene TRBJ2-3; no clear D. CDR3 length: 13 residues. V dropped 5 bases and J dropped 7 bases, with 13 bases sitting between them. In nucleotides, the CDR3 is TGTGCCAGCAGTCCCGACGGCGCTCATACGCAGTATTTT. This translates into CASSPDGAHTQYF.

Comments on this clonotype: A read error may account for a junction end that differs from germline. The gene calls are TRBV27 and TRBJ1-5, with TRBD1 as a possible D gene (5 bases). The CDR3 extends over 15 amino acids. The germline V gene encodes CDR1 MNHEY and CDR2 SMNVEV (reference sequence). For the CDR3, the DNA is TGTGCCGGCAGTCCGACAGTCCTCCCTGATCAGCCCCAGCATTTT. This sequence encodes CAGSPTVLPDQPQHF.

The chain carries TRBV5-5 and TRBJ2-3; D gene unclear. Germline-derived CDR1 and CDR2 are SGHKS and YYEKEE (reference sequence). With 0 bases removed from V and 6 bases from J, the gap between germline ends came to 8 bases. The CDR3 runs to 13 residues. CDR3 nucleotides: TGTGCCAGCAGCTTGGTATTCGGTGATACGCAGTATTTT. As protein: CASSLVFGDTQYF.

The chain couples TRBV12-3 or TRBV12-4 to TRBJ2-1, with TRBD2 matching 10 bases. Germline trimming cut 7 bases from V and 7 bases from J; bases unmatched to any gene: 4. This CDR3 contains 13 residues. CDR3 nucleotides: TGTGCCAGCACCCTGGGACTAGCGAATGAGCAGTTCTTC. Its protein is CASTLGLANEQFF.

The sample holds a few counts of this clonotype. The rearrangement uses TRBV10-3 and TRBJ2-3; a weak D match, TRBD1 (6 bases). V was cut by 6 bases and J by 2 bases, with 15 bases left in between. Germline V gene lookup returns CDR1 ENHRY and CDR2 SYGVKD. CDR3 length equals 15 residues. CDR3 sequence (DNA): TGTGCCATCAGGCTACAGGGTCACTCCACAGATACGCAGTATTTT. It encodes CAIRLQGHSTDTQYF.

As for this clonotype: At one end the junction does not follow the germline gene, possibly because of a read error. The chain carries TRBV29-1 and TRBJ1-5; 8 nucleotides match TRBD1. The V gene's germline CDR1 is SQVTM and CDR2 ANQGSEA. This CDR3 has 14 amino acids. The CDR3 region has the DNA TGCAGCGTAGAAGGACAGGGCCGCAATCAGCCCCAGCATTTT. It translates to CSVEGQGRNQPQHF.

This clonotype showed up just a few times. The gene calls are TRBV18 and TRBJ2-3; D is uncertain. V was cut by 4 bases and J by 6 bases, with 20 bases left in between. Germline CDR1 reads KGHSH; CDR2 reads LQKENI. This CDR3 spans 16 amino acids. The CDR3: CASSRLASRQTDTQYF. CDR3 DNA sequence: TGTGCCAGCTCACGGCTCGCGTCCCGTCAGACGGATACGCAGTATTTT.

This clonotype has more than one count but fewer than ten. The rearrangement uses TRBV20-1 and TRBJ2-7; the match to TRBD2 covers 7 bases. V shed 3 bases and J 1 base; nucleotides not matched to a gene: 6. Germline-derived CDR1 and CDR2 are DFQATT and SNEGSKA (reference sequence). The CDR3 length is 14 residues. The CDR3, as DNA: TGCAGTGCTAGTGACCTAGCGGAGTCCTACGAGCAGTACTTC. It yields the protein CSASDLAESYEQYF.

This clonotype has only a few counts. The CDR3 DNA reads TGCAGCGTGAAAGACCCCGGGTCTGCCAAAAACATTCAGTACTTC. Protein sequence: CSVKDPGSAKNIQYF. V is TRBV29-1 and J is TRBJ2-4; D remains unclear. Germline CDR1 and CDR2: SQVTM and ANQGSEA. The CDR3 sequence is 15 residues long. Trimming stripped 6 bases from V and 1 base from J, with 16 bases between.

The sample holds a few counts of this clonotype. The chain recombines TRBV12-3 or TRBV12-4 with TRBJ1-5, with D hard to call. The CDR3 sequence is 15 residues long. V was trimmed by 6 bases and J by 5 bases, leaving 17 bases between them. The CDR3 DNA follows: TGTGCCAGCAGCGATCCCAAGGTTAAGGATCAGCCCCAGCATTTT. It encodes CASSDPKVKDQPQHF.

The CDR3 region is CASSFHPGAGGSDEQFF. The CDR3 DNA is TGTGCCAGCAGCTTTCATCCCGGGGCAGGGGGCTCGGATGAGCAGTTCTTC. The genes are TRBV7-6 and TRBJ2-1; 8 positions match TRBD1. V trimming: 3 bases; J trimming: 8 bases; junction bases outside the gene matches: 15. Germline assignment: CDR1 SGHVS and CDR2 FNYEAQ. This CDR3 has 17 residues.

In its sample, this clonotype was seen once. This chain's CDR3 is CASSRLSRDGYNEQFF. CDR3 coding DNA: TGTGCCAGCAGCCGTCTATCAAGGGACGGATACAATGAGCAGTTCTTC. The rearrangement joins TRBV27 to TRBJ2-1, with D perhaps being TRBD1 or TRBD2 (5 bases each). V shed 6 bases and J shed 4 bases, with 19 bases lying between them. CDR1 and CDR2 from the germline V gene are MNHEY and SMNVEV (reference sequence). This CDR3 comprises 16 residues.

In this sample, this clonotype turned up a few times. The chain combines TRBV7-2 with TRBJ2-1; no clear D gene. The V end was cut by 2 bases, the J end by 7 bases, with 12 bases between. CDR3 length: 14 amino acids. Germline assignment: CDR1 SGHTA and CDR2 FQGNSA. This chain's CDR3 is CASSLFNNRNEQFF. CDR3 nucleotides: TGTGCCAGCAGCTTATTTAACAATCGGAATGAGCAGTTCTTC.

The chain carries TRBV5-1 and TRBJ1-1; D is uncertain. V was cut by 0 bases and J by 4 bases, with 10 bases left in between. This CDR3 has 14 residues. Germline CDR1 SGHRS, CDR2 YFSETQ. CDR3 residues: CASSLEAYGTEAFF. In DNA, the CDR3 is TGCGCCAGCAGCTTGGAAGCTTATGGCACTGAAGCTTTCTTT.

CDR3 coding DNA: TGTGCCAGCAGCGACAGGGGCCGAGTCTCCCACAATGAGCAGTACTTC. Translating it yields CASSDRGRVSHNEQYF. The chain links TRBV6-2 or TRBV6-3 to TRBJ2-5, with 8 bases fitting TRBD1. CDR1 and CDR2 from the germline V gene are MNHEY and SVGEGT. Trimming at V came to 6 bases and at J to 11 bases, leaving 20 bases not matched to a gene. The CDR3 is 16 residues long.